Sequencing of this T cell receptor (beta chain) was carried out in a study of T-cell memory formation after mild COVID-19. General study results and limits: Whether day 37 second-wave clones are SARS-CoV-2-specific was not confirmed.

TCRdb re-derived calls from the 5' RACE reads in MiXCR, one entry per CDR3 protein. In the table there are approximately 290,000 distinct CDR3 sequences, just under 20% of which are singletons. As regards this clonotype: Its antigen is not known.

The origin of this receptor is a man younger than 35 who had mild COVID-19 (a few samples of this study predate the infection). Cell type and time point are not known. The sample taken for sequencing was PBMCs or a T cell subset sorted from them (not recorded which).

The CDR3 DNA reads as TGTGCCAGCAGCGACCAGGGCTATGGCTACACCTTC. As protein: CASSDQGYGYTF. The V and J genes are TRBV11-2 and TRBJ1-2, with a tentative D call TRBD1 (5 bases). V was shortened by 5 bases and J by 4 bases, with 8 bases between the two germline ends. The CDR3 is made up of 12 amino acids. CDR1 and CDR2 (germline): SGHAT, FQNNGV. The full variable domain, in which reference TRBV11-2 and TRBJ1-2 provide the parts outside the CDR3, is EAGVAQSPRYKIIEKRQSVAFWCNPISGHATLYWYQQILGQGPKLLIQFQNNGVVDDSQLPKDRFSAERLKGVDSTLKIQPAKLEDSAVYLCASSDQGYGYTFGSGTRLTVV.